This T cell receptor (beta chain) was profiled in a study of blood T cell repertoires in COVID-19. Overall study: Specimens from acute and convalescent COVID-19 originated in the United States, Italy and Spain.

In the original processing: Amplification of reference gene primers provided the estimated nucleated cell counts. The assay was immunoSEQ multiplex PCR, and TCRdb's table has in-frame clones only and misses some. V and J calls and clone size are as listed in that table; D and trimming were resolved from the DNA. Altogether 210,000 or so clones are present, approximately 80% being singletons, with the ten largest covering 4.3%. Study members were between about 18 and 95 years old and lived in roughly 24 US regions. Allocation to cohorts depended on clinical history reported by the participants. The sequence derives from a man aged 30 to 45 with acute COVID-19. Sequencing was performed on PBMCs or T cells enriched from blood (not recorded which).

The CDR3 protein is CASSSSGGNTDTQYF. In DNA form, the CDR3 reads TGTGCCAGCAGCTCAAGCGGGGGGAACACAGATACGCAGTATTTT. The V gene is TRBV27, the J gene TRBJ2-3, with 9 bases that match TRBD2. J gave up 2 bases and V 6 bases, and 6 bases lay outside the gene matches. This CDR3 comprises 15 residues. Per the germline V gene, CDR1 is MNHEY and CDR2 is SMNVEV (reference sequence).